The entry that follows covers one T cell receptor beta chain sequence. This clone was counted only a few times. Its antigen is still unknown. Qualities for individual bases were not recorded, and no much larger clone is one base off. This specimen belongs to a study of T cells in localized non-small cell lung cancer (dated by TCRdb to about 2020). About the study as a whole: T cell repertoires of about 240 early-stage NSCLC patients were analyzed, with tumors being compared against uninvolved tumor-adjacent lungs. The cohort consisted of under 300 treatment-naive NSCLC patients whose localized lung tumors had been resected. NSCLC patients had a mean age of approximately 66 years, and 120 to 150 were male and about a hundred female. General study outcomes and caveats: Uninvolved tumor-adjacent lung showed the highest T cell clonality, higher than tumor, which suggests more focused antigenic responses in the uninvolved tumor-adjacent lung. Of the top 100 tumor clones, a median of roughly 53 were detected in paired uninvolved adjacent lung; 28 were also among that lung's top 100. Longer overall survival was associated with higher blood T cell density, whereas shorter survival was associated with higher adjacent-lung clonality. Because the study design was exploratory, TCR variables were selected using unadjusted p-values without false-discovery rate correction. Multi-region tumor sequencing was not performed, so intratumor heterogeneity could not be excluded.

TCR beta CDR3 regions were sequenced from DNA using the immunoSEQ Assay. Regarding the original processing steps: T cell density was computed as TCR beta template counts normalized to usable DNA estimated by amplifying housekeeping genes. Using the preseqR package, richness was estimated by extrapolating to 120,000 templates for tissue samples and 400,000 templates for PBMC samples. Clonality was defined as one minus Pielou's evenness. Tissue-enriched TCRs were identified by differential abundance testing using productive amino-acid clonotypes, minimum total count 5 and alpha 0.1. The Jaccard Index and the Morisita Overlap Index were used to quantify repertoire overlap between compartments. TCR beta CDR3s were clustered by GLIPH together with public tetramer-defined viral CDR3s, and at least three viral sequences plus V-gene enrichment were required for viral motifs. Drawn from immuneACCESS, this table holds only the in-frame rearrangements with V and J called that TCRdb kept. Clones are partly lost; checked studies trace under half to an unresolved V gene and leave the rest unexplained. V, J and clone size were drawn from that table, and D and trimming were deduced from the DNA. Here the sample has approximately 43,000 clones; around nine tenths occur a single time. Clones ranked in the top ten supply 2% to 3% of the sample.

V is trimmed back by 4 bases and J by 4 bases, and the junction contains 10 bases that no gene match accounts for. Sequences SGHRS (CDR1) and YFSETQ (CDR2) are obtained from the germline V gene. The CDR3 spans 15 residues, from the cysteine through the phenylalanine. CDR3 DNA is the only sequence kept; it has 45 bases, read in frame from the first base. At diagnosis, tumor, uninvolved tumor-adjacent lung and peripheral blood were collected and then preserved as a mix of FFPE and fresh-frozen material. For TCR repertoire profiling, blood samples were analyzed as peripheral blood mononuclear cells. The TCR originated in a female donor over 55 with stage I squamous cell lung carcinoma. The chain joins TRBV5-1 to TRBJ2-5, with 7 middle bases fitting TRBD2. This sample comprised peripheral blood, obtained before any cancer treatment. In nucleotide form, the sequence is TGCGCCAGCAGCCGGGAGCGGGGACGGGGAGAGACCCAGTACTTC. Its coded protein is CASSRERGRGETQYF.